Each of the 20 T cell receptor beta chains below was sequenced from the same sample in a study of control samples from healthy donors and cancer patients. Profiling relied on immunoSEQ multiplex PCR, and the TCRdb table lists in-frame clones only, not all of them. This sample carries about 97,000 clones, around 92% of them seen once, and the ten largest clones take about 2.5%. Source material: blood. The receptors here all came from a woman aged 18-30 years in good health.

The CDR3 bases are TGTGCCAGCAGCTTAGGTTTTAGGGCGGGGGTCGGGAATTCACCCCTCCACTTT. As protein: CASSLGFRAGVGNSPLHF. The chain links TRBV13 to TRBJ1-6, with TRBD1 as a possible D gene (5 bases). CDR3 length: 18 residues. With 0 bases removed from V and 7 bases from J, the gap between germline ends came to 19 bases. In germline, CDR1 is PRHDT, CDR2 FYEKMQ (reference sequence). Combining the CDR3 with reference TRBV13 and TRBJ1-6 gives the whole variable domain AAGVIQSPRHLIKEKRETATLKCYPIPRHDTVYWYQQGPGQDPQFLISFYEKMQSDKGSIPDRFSAQQFSDYHSELNMSSLELGDSALYFCASSLGFRAGVGNSPLHFGNGTRLTVT.

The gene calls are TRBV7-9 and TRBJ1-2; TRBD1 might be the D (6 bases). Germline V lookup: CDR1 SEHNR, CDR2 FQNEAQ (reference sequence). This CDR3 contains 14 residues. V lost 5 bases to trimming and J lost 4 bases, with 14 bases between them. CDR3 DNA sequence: TGTGCCAGCAGCGCCTCTTGGACAGTCTATGGCTACACCTTC. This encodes CASSASWTVYGYTF.

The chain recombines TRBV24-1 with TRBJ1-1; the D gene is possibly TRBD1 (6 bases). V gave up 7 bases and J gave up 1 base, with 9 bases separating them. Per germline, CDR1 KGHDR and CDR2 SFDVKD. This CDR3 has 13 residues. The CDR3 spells CATRGQTNTEAFF. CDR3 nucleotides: TGTGCCACCAGAGGACAGACGAACACTGAAGCTTTCTTT.

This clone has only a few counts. The CDR3 region is CSVEPPRETEAFF. Written as DNA, the CDR3 is TGCAGCGTTGAACCCCCCAGGGAGACTGAAGCTTTCTTT. This chain links TRBV29-1 with TRBJ1-1; TRBD1 might be the D (5 bases). CDR3 length: 13 residues. With 2 bases removed from V and 5 bases from J, the gap between germline ends came to 12 bases. Germline-derived CDR1 and CDR2 are SQVTM and ANQGSEA.

CDR3 region: CAWSPGSTEAFF. CDR3 coding DNA: TGTGCCTGGAGCCCCGGGAGCACTGAAGCTTTCTTT. The chain joins TRBV30 to TRBJ1-1; the D is unclear. The germline CDR1 and CDR2 sequences are GTSNPN and SVGIG (reference sequence). V was cut by 3 bases and J by 4 bases, with 9 bases left in between. CDR3 length: 12 amino acids.

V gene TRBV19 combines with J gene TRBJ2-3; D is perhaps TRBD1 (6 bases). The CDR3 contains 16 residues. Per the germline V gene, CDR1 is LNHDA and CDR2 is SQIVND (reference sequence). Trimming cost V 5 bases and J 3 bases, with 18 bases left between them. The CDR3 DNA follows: TGTGCCAGTAGTGAGGACAGAAGGCGACTGACAGATACGCAGTATTTT. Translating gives CASSEDRRRLTDTQYF.

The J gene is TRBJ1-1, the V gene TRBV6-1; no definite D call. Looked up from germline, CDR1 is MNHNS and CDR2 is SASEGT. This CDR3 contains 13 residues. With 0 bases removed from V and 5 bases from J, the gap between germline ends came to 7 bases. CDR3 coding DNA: TGTGCCAGCAGTGAAGCATGGGAGACTGAAGCTTTCTTT. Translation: CASSEAWETEAFF.

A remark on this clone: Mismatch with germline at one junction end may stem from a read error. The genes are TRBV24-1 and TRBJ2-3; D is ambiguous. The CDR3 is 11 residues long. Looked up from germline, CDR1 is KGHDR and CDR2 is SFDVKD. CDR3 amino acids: CATSDSGPPVF. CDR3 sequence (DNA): TGTGCCACCAGTGATTCCGGGCCTCCGGTTTTT.

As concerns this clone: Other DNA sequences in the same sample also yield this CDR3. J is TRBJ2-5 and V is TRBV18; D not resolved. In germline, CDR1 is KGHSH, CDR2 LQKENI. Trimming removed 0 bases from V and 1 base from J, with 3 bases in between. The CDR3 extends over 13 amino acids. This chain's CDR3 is CASSPPGQETQYF. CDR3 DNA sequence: TGTGCCAGCTCACCACCGGGCCAAGAGACCCAGTACTTC.

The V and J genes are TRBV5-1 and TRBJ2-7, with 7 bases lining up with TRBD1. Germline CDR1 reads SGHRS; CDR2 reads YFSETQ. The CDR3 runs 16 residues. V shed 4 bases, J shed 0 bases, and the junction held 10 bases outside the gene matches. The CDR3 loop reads CASSQDETGSSYEQYF. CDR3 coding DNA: TGCGCCAGCAGCCAGGATGAGACAGGGAGCTCCTACGAGCAGTACTTC.

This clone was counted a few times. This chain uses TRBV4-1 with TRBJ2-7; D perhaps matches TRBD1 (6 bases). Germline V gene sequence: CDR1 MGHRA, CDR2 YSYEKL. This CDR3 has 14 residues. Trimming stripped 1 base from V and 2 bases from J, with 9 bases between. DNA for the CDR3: TGCGCCAGCAGCCAAGCGGACAGACCCTACGAGCAGTACTTC. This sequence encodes CASSQADRPYEQYF.

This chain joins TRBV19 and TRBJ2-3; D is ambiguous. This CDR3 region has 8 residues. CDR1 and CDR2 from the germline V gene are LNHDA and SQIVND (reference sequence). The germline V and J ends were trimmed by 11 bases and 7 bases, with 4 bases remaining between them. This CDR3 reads CALNTQYF. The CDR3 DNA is TGTGCCCTAAATACGCAGTATTTT.

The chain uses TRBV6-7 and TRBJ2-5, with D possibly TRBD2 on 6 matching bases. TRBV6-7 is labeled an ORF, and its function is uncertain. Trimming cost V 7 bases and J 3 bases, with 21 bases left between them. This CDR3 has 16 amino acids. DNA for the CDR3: TGTGCCAGCAACCGATTCGGGGGAGTGAGGAAAGAGACCCAGTACTTC. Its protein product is CASNRFGGVRKETQYF.

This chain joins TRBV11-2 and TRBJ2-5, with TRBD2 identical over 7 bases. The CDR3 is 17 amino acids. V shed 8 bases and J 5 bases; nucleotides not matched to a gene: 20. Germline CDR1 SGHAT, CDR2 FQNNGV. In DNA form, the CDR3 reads TGTGCCAGCGTCGCAGGGACTTGGGAGGGAGCAGGGGAGACCCAGTACTTC. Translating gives CASVAGTWEGAGETQYF.

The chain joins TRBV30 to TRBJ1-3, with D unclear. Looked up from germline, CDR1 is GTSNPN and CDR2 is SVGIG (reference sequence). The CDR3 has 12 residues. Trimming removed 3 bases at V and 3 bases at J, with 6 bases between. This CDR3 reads CAWSPNGNTIYF. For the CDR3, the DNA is TGTGCCTGGAGCCCGAATGGAAACACCATATATTTT. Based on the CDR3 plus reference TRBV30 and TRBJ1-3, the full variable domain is SQTIHQWPATLVQPVGSPLSLECTVEGTSNPNLYWYRQAAGRGLQLLFYSVGIGQISSEVPQNLSASRPQDRQFILSSKKLLLSDSGFYLCAWSPNGNTIYFGEGSWLTVV.

The chain's CDR3 is CASSKDSPQPQHF. In DNA form, the CDR3 reads TGTGCCAGCAGCAAGGACAGCCCTCAGCCCCAGCATTTT. The gene calls are TRBV12-3 or TRBV12-4 and TRBJ1-5; D is possibly TRBD1 (6 bases). This CDR3 has 13 residues. Trimming stripped 6 bases from V and 6 bases from J, with 12 bases between.

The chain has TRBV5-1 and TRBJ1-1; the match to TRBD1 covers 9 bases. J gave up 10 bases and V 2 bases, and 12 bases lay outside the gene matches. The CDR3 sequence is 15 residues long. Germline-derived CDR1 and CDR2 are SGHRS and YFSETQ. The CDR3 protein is CASSLFTGGLSSAFF. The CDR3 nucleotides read TGCGCCAGCAGCTTATTTACAGGGGGCCTAAGTTCAGCTTTCTTT.

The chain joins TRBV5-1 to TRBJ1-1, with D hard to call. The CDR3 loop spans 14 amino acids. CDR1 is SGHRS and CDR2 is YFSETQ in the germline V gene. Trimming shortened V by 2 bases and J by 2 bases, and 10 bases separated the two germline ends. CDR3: CASSFSSGNTEAFF. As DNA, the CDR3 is TGCGCCAGCAGCTTCTCATCGGGTAACACTGAAGCTTTCTTT.

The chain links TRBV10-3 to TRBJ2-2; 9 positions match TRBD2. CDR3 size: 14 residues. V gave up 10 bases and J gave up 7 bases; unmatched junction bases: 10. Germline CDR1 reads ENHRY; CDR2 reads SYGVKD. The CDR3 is CASAVAGEVGELFF. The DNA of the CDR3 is TGTGCCAGCGCAGTAGCGGGAGAGGTCGGGGAGCTGTTTTTT.

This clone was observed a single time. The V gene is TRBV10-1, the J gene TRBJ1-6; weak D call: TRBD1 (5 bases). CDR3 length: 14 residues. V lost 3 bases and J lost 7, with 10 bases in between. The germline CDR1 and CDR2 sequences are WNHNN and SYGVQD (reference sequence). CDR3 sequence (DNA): TGCGCCAGCAGTGAAAGACAGCAAAATTCACCCCTCCACTTT. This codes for CASSERQQNSPLHF.